The present TCR beta chain was sequenced within a study of identical twins. General study findings and limits: The conclusions drew on cross-sectional statistical analysis instead of tracking the same donors.

V lost 2 bases to trimming and J lost 8 bases, with 10 bases between them. Germline CDR1 and CDR2: ENHRY and SYGVKD. The CDR3 totals 14 residues. Ten or more counts support this clonotype. Its antigen is unknown. TCRdb reprocessed the 5' RACE reads with MiXCR, giving one entry per CDR3 protein. Among 200,000 to 250,000 distinct CDR3 sequences, approximately 7% were seen once, and the ten largest hold around 3.4%. The same data also went into a second study, on yellow fever vaccine responses in identical twins.

The chain recombines TRBV10-3 with TRBJ1-6; D perhaps matches TRBD1 (5 bases). The sample consisted of memory (CD45RO+) T cells sorted from blood. This receptor was taken from a woman aged 18-29 years in good health. This CDR3 reads CAISEGGEYSPLHF. The CDR3 DNA reads as TGTGCCATCAGTGAGGGGGGGGAGTATTCACCCCTCCACTTT.